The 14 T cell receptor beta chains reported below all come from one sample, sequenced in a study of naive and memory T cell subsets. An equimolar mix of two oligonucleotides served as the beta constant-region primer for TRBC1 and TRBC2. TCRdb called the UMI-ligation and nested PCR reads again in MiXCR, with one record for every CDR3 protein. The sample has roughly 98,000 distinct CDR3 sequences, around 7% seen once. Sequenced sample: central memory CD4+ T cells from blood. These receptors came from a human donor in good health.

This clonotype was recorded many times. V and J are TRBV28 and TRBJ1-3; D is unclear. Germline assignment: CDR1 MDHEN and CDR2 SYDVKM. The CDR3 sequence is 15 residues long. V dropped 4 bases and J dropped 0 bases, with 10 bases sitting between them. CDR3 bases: TGTGCCAGCAGTTCCGCCGATGTCTCTGGAAACACCATATATTTT. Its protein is CASSSADVSGNTIYF.

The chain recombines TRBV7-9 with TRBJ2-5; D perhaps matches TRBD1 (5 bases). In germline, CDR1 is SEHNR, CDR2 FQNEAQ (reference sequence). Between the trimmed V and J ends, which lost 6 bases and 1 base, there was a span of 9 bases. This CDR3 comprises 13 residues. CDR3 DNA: TGTGCCAGCAGTCGACAGCCCCAAGAGACCCAGTACTTC. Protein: CASSRQPQETQYF.

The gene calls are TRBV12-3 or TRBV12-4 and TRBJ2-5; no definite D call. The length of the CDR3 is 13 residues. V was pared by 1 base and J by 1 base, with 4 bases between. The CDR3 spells CASSLGTQETQYF. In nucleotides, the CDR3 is TGTGCCAGCAGTTTAGGTACCCAAGAGACCCAGTACTTC.

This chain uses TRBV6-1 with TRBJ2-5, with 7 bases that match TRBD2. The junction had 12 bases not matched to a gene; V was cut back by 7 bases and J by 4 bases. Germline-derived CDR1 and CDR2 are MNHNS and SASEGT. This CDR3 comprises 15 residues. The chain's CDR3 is CASTKRGLPPETQYF. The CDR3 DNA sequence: TGTGCCAGCACCAAGCGGGGACTGCCCCCAGAGACCCAGTACTTC.

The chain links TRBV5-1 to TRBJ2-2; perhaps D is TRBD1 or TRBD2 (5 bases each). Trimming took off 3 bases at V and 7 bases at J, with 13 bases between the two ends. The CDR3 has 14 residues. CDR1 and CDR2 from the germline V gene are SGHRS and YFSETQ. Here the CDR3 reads CASSSGPSLGELFF. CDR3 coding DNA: TGCGCCAGCAGCTCGGGACCTTCCCTCGGGGAGCTGTTTTTT.

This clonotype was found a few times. CDR3 loop: CASSPTLGTGELFF. CDR3 sequence (DNA): TGTGCCAGCAGTCCTACCTTAGGAACCGGGGAGCTGTTTTTT. V is TRBV12-3 or TRBV12-4 and J is TRBJ2-2; D remains ambiguous. CDR3 size: 14 residues. Trimming took off 5 bases at V and 5 bases at J, with 12 bases between the two ends.

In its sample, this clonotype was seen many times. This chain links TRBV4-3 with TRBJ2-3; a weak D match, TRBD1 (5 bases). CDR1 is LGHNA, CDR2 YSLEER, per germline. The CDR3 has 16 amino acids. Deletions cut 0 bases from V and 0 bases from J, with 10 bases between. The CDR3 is CASSQDGRASTDTQYF. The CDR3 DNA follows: TGCGCCAGCAGCCAAGATGGCAGGGCGAGCACAGATACGCAGTATTTT.

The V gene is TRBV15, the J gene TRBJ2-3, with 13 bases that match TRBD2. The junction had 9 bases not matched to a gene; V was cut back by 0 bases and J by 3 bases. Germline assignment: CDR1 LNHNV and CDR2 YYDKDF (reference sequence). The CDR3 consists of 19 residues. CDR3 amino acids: CATSRDRRTSGSRTDTQYF. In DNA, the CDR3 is TGTGCCACCAGCAGAGATCGTAGGACTAGCGGGAGTCGGACAGATACGCAGTATTTT.

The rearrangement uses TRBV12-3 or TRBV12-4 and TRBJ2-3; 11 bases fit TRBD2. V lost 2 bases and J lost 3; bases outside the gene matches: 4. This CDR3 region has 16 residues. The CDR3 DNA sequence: TGTGCCAGCAGTTTACTAGCGGGGGGCCCAACAGATACGCAGTATTTT. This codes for CASSLLAGGPTDTQYF.

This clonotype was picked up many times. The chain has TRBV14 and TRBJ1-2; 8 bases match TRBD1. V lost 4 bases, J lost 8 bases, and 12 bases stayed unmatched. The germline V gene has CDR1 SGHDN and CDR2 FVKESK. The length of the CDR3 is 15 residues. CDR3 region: CASSRLNDRGGGYTF. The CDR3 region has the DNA TGTGCCAGCAGCCGACTCAACGACAGGGGAGGCGGCTACACCTTC.

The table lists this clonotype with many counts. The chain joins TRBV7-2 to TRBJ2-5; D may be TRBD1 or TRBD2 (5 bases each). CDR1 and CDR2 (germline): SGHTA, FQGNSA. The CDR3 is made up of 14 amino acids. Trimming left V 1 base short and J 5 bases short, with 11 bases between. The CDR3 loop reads CASSLDSGLETQYF. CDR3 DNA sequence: TGTGCCAGCAGCTTAGATTCGGGGCTGGAGACCCAGTACTTC.

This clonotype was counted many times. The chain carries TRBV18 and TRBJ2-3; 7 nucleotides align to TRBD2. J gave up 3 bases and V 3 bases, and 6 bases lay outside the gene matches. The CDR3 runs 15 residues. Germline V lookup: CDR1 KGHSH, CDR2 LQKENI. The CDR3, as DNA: TGTGCCAGCTCACCGACGGGGGGAAGAACAGATACGCAGTATTTT. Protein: CASSPTGGRTDTQYF.

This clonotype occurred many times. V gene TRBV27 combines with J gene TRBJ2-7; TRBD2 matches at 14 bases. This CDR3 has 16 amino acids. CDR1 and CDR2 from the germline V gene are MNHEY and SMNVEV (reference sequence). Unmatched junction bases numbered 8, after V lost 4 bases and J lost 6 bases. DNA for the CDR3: TGTGCCAGCAGTTGGACTAGCGGGAGGCCGTCCGGCGAGCAGTACTTC. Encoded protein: CASSWTSGRPSGEQYF.

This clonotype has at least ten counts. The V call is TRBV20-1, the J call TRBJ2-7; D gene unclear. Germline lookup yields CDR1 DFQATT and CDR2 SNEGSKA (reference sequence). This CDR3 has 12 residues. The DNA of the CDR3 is TGCAGCATTCGTAAGAAGGGATTCGAGCAGTACTTC. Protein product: CSIRKKGFEQYF.